The 15 T cell receptor beta chains reported below all come from one sample, sequenced in a study of a mutant IDH1 vaccine in newly diagnosed glioma. Their cognate antigens are unknown. Only in-frame clones appear in the TCRdb table, and some are missing; sequencing was by immunoSEQ multiplex PCR. The sample includes some 120,000 clones, just under 80% of them seen just once. Time point noted: week 11, during vaccination. In the vaccine, a single dose held 300 ug of the mutant IDH1 20-mer peptide, along with topical imiquimod. The sample here was PBMCs, taken from a glioma patient whose treatment included an IDH1 peptide vaccine. These receptors all stem from a middle-aged man with glioma.

The chain is built from TRBV19 and TRBJ2-5, with 9 bases matching TRBD2. V lost 5 bases, J lost 5 bases, and 9 bases stayed unmatched. There are 15 residues in the CDR3. The germline CDR1 and CDR2 sequences are LNHDA and SQIVND (reference sequence). CDR3: CASSAGGVMSETQYF. The CDR3 DNA follows: TGTGCCAGTAGTGCGGGGGGGGTTATGTCGGAGACCCAGTACTTC.

This chain joins TRBV7-2 and TRBJ2-1; D gene uncertain. The CDR3 is 14 amino acids. Germline V gene sequence: CDR1 SGHTA, CDR2 FQGNSA. V shed 1 base and J shed 5 bases, with 9 bases lying between them. The CDR3 region has the DNA TGTGCCAGCAGCTTAGGGGCGGCAAACAATGAGCAGTTCTTC. Translated: CASSLGAANNEQFF.

This chain connects TRBV5-1 to TRBJ1-1, with TRBD1 matching over 9 bases. Germline CDR1 SGHRS, CDR2 YFSETQ. The CDR3 totals 14 residues. The ends lost 7 bases at V and 2 bases at J; junction bases unmatched: 6. The CDR3 here is CASSRDRVNTEAFF. The CDR3, as DNA: TGCGCCAGCTCCAGGGACAGGGTAAACACTGAAGCTTTCTTT.

V gene TRBV5-4 combines with J gene TRBJ1-6; a possible D gene is TRBD1 (5 bases). Germline CDR1 is SGHNT and CDR2 is YYREEE (reference sequence). The CDR3 is 14 residues long. Between the trimmed V and J ends, which lost 3 bases and 5 bases, there was a span of 9 bases. The CDR3 DNA is TGTGCCAGCAGCTGGGGGGGGAATAATTCACCCCTCCACTTT. Translation gives CASSWGGNNSPLHF.

J is TRBJ2-4 and V is TRBV19; D unclear. Between the trimmed V and J ends, which lost 0 bases and 2 bases, there was a span of 5 bases. Looked up from germline, CDR1 is LNHDA and CDR2 is SQIVND (reference sequence). This CDR3 contains 14 residues. This chain's CDR3 is CASSIEGTKNIQYF. The CDR3, as DNA: TGTGCCAGTAGTATAGAGGGAACCAAAAACATTCAGTACTTC.

This chain joins TRBV5-5 and TRBJ2-5, with a tentative D call TRBD2 (5 bases). The V end lost 4 bases, the J end lost 2 bases, and 12 bases lay between the germline ends. The CDR3 runs 14 residues. CDR1 is SGHKS, CDR2 YYEKEE, per germline (reference sequence). For the CDR3, the DNA is TGTGCCAGCAGCACACGCGGGTCGCAAGAGACCCAGTACTTC. Its protein product is CASSTRGSQETQYF.

V gene TRBV28 combines with J gene TRBJ2-3; D possibly uses TRBD1 or TRBD2 (5 bases each). Germline assignment: CDR1 MDHEN and CDR2 SYDVKM. The CDR3 length is 15 residues. Trimming stripped 3 bases from V and 10 bases from J, with 20 bases between. As DNA, the CDR3 is TGTGCCAGCAGTTTTGGGGGTGAAGGAATAGGTTCGCAGTATTTT. The encoded protein is CASSFGGEGIGSQYF.

Note on this clone: One junction end disagrees with the germline gene, perhaps due to a read error. The J gene is TRBJ2-7, the V gene TRBV19; 10 positions match TRBD1. Per germline, CDR1 LNHDA and CDR2 SQIVND (reference sequence). This CDR3 has 15 residues. As DNA, the CDR3 is TGTGCCAGTAGTATGGGACAGGGGTCGACCTACGAGCGGTACTTC. This sequence encodes CASSMGQGSTYERYF.

This clone was detected only a few times. The gene calls are TRBV7-9 and TRBJ1-1, with no clear D. The germline V gene encodes CDR1 SEHNR and CDR2 FQNEAQ (reference sequence). The V gene lost 7 bases and the J gene lost 8 bases, with 14 bases spanning the gap. The CDR3 covers 12 residues. The CDR3 coding sequence is TGTGCCAGCACTTCCCACGGGTCCGAAGCTTTCTTT. Residues: CASTSHGSEAFF.

The chain's CDR3 is CASSYRGNSYEQYF. The CDR3 nucleotides are TGTGCCAGCAGCTACAGGGGGAACTCCTACGAGCAGTACTTC. The chain links TRBV4-2 to TRBJ2-7; 8 bases agree with TRBD1. The CDR3 runs to 14 residues. Trimming cost V 5 bases and J 0 bases; bases outside gene matches: 3. The germline CDR1 and CDR2 sequences are LGHNA and YNFKEQ.

The chain joins TRBV4-3 to TRBJ2-1, with D possibly being TRBD2 (6 bases). V lost 0 bases and J lost 15, with 15 bases in between. The germline V gene encodes CDR1 LGHNA and CDR2 YSLEER. CDR3 size: 13 residues. CDR3 DNA: TGCGCCAGCAGCCAAGATCGGGGGAGTCGGCGGTTCTTC. It encodes CASSQDRGSRRFF.

This clone was found once. The rearrangement uses TRBV7-2 and TRBJ1-2; D ambiguous. Deletions cut 3 bases from V and 4 bases from J, with 6 bases between. CDR1 and CDR2 from the germline V gene are SGHTA and FQGNSA. The CDR3 loop spans 12 amino acids. The CDR3 region is CASSFSSYGYTF. CDR3 DNA sequence: TGTGCCAGCAGCTTCAGCTCCTATGGCTACACCTTC.

V is TRBV6-1 and J is TRBJ2-2, with TRBD1 as a possible D gene (6 bases). Germline CDR1 is MNHNS and CDR2 is SASEGT. The CDR3 is made up of 13 amino acids. Trimming left V 4 bases short and J 5 bases short, with 8 bases between. CDR3 in DNA: TGTGCCAGCAGTGTAACAGGGACCGGGGAGCTGTTTTTT. It specifies CASSVTGTGELFF.

The rearrangement links TRBV6-5 to TRBJ2-7; possible D gene TRBD1, 6 bases. From germline, CDR1 is MNHEY and CDR2 SVGAGI. The CDR3 covers 13 residues. V lost 7 bases, J lost 2 bases, and 12 bases lay in between. The CDR3: CASKETGPYEQYF. The CDR3 DNA is TGTGCCAGCAAGGAGACAGGCCCCTACGAGCAGTACTTC.

This chain joins TRBV10-3 and TRBJ2-7; 12 bases match TRBD1. After removal of 2 bases from V and 6 bases from J, the junction contained 14 bases not matched to a gene. The CDR3 runs to 18 residues. Germline CDR1 and CDR2: ENHRY and SYGVKD. CDR3 residues: CAISERVPRGQGAVEQYF. As DNA, the CDR3 is TGTGCCATCAGTGAGAGGGTCCCTAGGGGACAGGGGGCAGTCGAGCAGTACTTC.